The source of this T cell receptor (beta chain) is a study of blood T cell repertoires in COVID-19. Here immunoSEQ multiplex PCR was the method, and the copy in TCRdb shows in-frame clones only, minus some. This sample yields tens of thousands of clones, of which over 70% are seen a single time; more than 2.5% belongs to the top ten. The length of the CDR3 is 16 residues. Trimming at V came to 7 bases and at J to 4 bases, leaving 16 bases not matched to a gene. Germline V gives CDR1 SGHVS, CDR2 FQNEAQ. The specimen sequenced was peripheral blood. This TCR derives from a man aged 80 or over with active or convalescent COVID-19. V usage is TRBV7-8 and J usage is TRBJ2-7; TRBD1 aligns across 7 bases. The CDR3 DNA is TGTGCCAGCACCAAAATGTCCGGCAGGGGGAAGTACGAGCAGTACTTC. Translated, it gives CASTKMSGRGKYEQYF.